This T cell receptor (beta chain) was identified during a study of cytomegalovirus exposure and HLA in healthy donors. PCR employed 60 Vbeta and 13 Jbeta primers. Data came from immunoSEQ multiplex PCR; TCRdb stores just in-frame clones and leaves some out. The sample contains about 82,000 clones, approximately 60% of which appear only once. This clone turned up a few times. The CDR3 covers 14 residues. Trimming took 4 bases from V and 5 from J; bases not matched to a gene: 0. CDR1 and CDR2 from the germline V gene are ENHRY and SYGVKD. The sequenced sample was PBMCs. This receptor was taken from a woman aged 45 to 65 in good health and CMV-seropositive. V and J are TRBV10-3 and TRBJ2-7; 15 positions agree with TRBD2. CDR3 residues: CAISGTSGGDEQYF. The CDR3 DNA follows: TGTGCCATCAGTGGGACTAGCGGGGGGGACGAGCAGTACTTC.